This passage covers 31 T cell receptor beta chains from one sample sequenced in a study of T-cell memory formation after mild COVID-19 (dated by TCRdb to the early 2020s). The library relied on 5' RACE. Instrument on record: Illumina NovaSeq 6000. Using fastp trimming at Q25 and MiXCR clonotype assembly, TCRdb reanalyzed the public sequencing data and kept in-frame beta chains. Identical CDR3 protein sequences are pooled into one entry, listed with their most common genes and DNA. The sample table shows roughly 250,000 distinct CDR3 sequences, and approximately 15% are seen once. Around a fifth of the sample is held by the ten biggest clonotypes. The source material was PBMCs or a T cell subset sorted from them (not recorded which). These receptors all stem from a man between 18 and 35 years old who had mild COVID-19 (a few samples of this study predate the infection). The sample titles of this study are shuffled in the database, so cell type and time point are left out; the donor was told from shared clones.

In this sample, this clonotype turned up a few times. The V and J genes are TRBV10-3 and TRBJ2-1, with D possibly TRBD2 on 5 matching bases. This CDR3 has 14 amino acids. The germline V gene encodes CDR1 ENHRY and CDR2 SYGVKD. Trimming removed 0 bases from V and 8 bases from J, with 11 bases in between. CDR3 region: CAISESGADHEQFF. CDR3 nucleotide sequence: TGTGCCATCAGTGAGTCGGGAGCAGACCATGAGCAGTTCTTC.

This clonotype came up a few times. The chain employs TRBV12-3 or TRBV12-4 and TRBJ2-1; TRBD2 aligns across 16 bases. This CDR3 is 16 amino acids long. After removal of 4 bases from V and 9 bases from J, the junction contained 6 bases not matched to a gene. CDR3 DNA sequence: TGTGCCAGCAGTTGGGGACTAGCGGGGGGGCGTGGTGAGCAGTTCTTC. Encoded protein: CASSWGLAGGRGEQFF.

As to this clonotype: The germline gene is not matched at one end of the junction; a read error may be the cause. This sequence joins TRBV4-2 and TRBJ2-5; D gene uncertain. Looked up from germline, CDR1 is LGHNA and CDR2 is YNFKEQ. The CDR3 is 14 amino acids. The CDR3 reads CARSHPQNGETQYF. Here the CDR3 DNA reads TGTGCCAGAAGCCATCCACAAAATGGGGAGACCCAGTACTTC.

V gene TRBV4-2 combines with J gene TRBJ2-3, with D maybe TRBD1 (6 bases). V was shortened by 1 base and J by 2 bases, with 10 bases between the two germline ends. CDR1 LGHNA and CDR2 YNFKEQ come from the germline V gene. The CDR3 contains 15 residues. CDR3 DNA sequence: TGTGCCAGCAGCCAAGGGGGGACACACACAGATACGCAGTATTTT. It specifies CASSQGGTHTDTQYF.

The chain couples TRBV7-9 to TRBJ2-1; D may match TRBD1 or TRBD2 (5 bases each). V gave up 1 base and J gave up 13 bases, with 8 bases separating them. CDR1 and CDR2 from the germline V gene are SEHNR and FQNEAQ (reference sequence). This CDR3 spans 11 amino acids. CDR3 sequence: CASSLGGAQFF. The CDR3 bases are TGTGCCAGCAGCTTAGGAGGGGCCCAGTTCTTC.

The chain is built from TRBV15 and TRBJ2-5; D unclear. Germline V gives CDR1 LNHNV, CDR2 YYDKDF (reference sequence). Trimming stripped 0 bases from V and 3 bases from J, with 14 bases between. This CDR3 is built from 16 residues. The CDR3 reads CATSRDLTALEETQYF. In DNA, the CDR3 is TGTGCCACCAGCAGAGATTTAACCGCCCTAGAAGAGACCCAGTACTTC.

The chain couples TRBV15 to TRBJ1-6, with D perhaps TRBD1 (5 bases). Germline loops: CDR1 LNHNV, CDR2 YYDKDF (reference sequence). Trimming stripped 6 bases from V and 2 bases from J, with 20 bases between. This CDR3 has 18 residues. This chain's CDR3 is CATSTVGMRGPYNSPLHF. The DNA for the CDR3 is TGTGCCACCAGTACGGTCGGGATGAGGGGCCCCTATAATTCACCCCTCCACTTT.

This clonotype was picked up a small number of times. Here the CDR3 reads CSAPRQPRGETQYF. CDR3 DNA sequence: TGCAGTGCTCCGCGCCAACCTCGGGGGGAGACCCAGTACTTC. The chain is built from TRBV20-1 and TRBJ2-5; D perhaps matches TRBD2 (6 bases). The CDR3 contains 14 residues. Deletions cut 5 bases from V and 5 bases from J, with 18 bases between. CDR1 is DFQATT and CDR2 is SNEGSKA in the germline V gene (reference sequence).

The chain couples TRBV12-3 or TRBV12-4 to TRBJ2-1, with a tentative D call TRBD1 (5 bases). Trimming took off 5 bases at V and 9 bases at J, with 14 bases between the two ends. This CDR3 comprises 13 residues. The CDR3: CASSLPQGGEQFF. For the CDR3, the DNA is TGTGCCAGCAGTCTCCCTCAGGGTGGTGAGCAGTTCTTC.

This clonotype was seen at least ten times. The chain has TRBV10-3 and TRBJ1-5, with D unclear. The CDR3 extends over 13 amino acids. CDR1 and CDR2 from the germline V gene are ENHRY and SYGVKD. The V end lost 9 bases, the J end lost 1 base, and 10 bases lay between the germline ends. The CDR3 loop is CAIRQDSNQPQHF. The CDR3 DNA is TGTGCCATAAGACAAGACAGCAATCAGCCCCAGCATTTT.

This clonotype has only a few counts. V is TRBV4-1 and J is TRBJ2-7; TRBD1 might be the D (5 bases). Trimming pared 0 bases from V and 0 bases from J, leaving 18 bases between. There are 18 residues in the CDR3. Germline V gene data show CDR1 as MGHRA and CDR2 as YSYEKL. CDR3 residues: CASSQDIDEGALSYEQYV. The CDR3 DNA follows: TGCGCCAGCAGCCAAGACATCGACGAAGGGGCTCTCTCCTACGAGCAGTACGTC.

The chain is built from TRBV10-1 and TRBJ2-1; the D gene is possibly TRBD1 (7 bases). V was clipped by 5 bases and J by 6 bases, with 17 bases between them. The CDR3 has 15 amino acids. From germline, CDR1 is WNHNN and CDR2 SYGVQD (reference sequence). The CDR3 sequence: CASSPGGSSSNEQFF. The CDR3 DNA reads as TGCGCCAGCAGTCCAGGGGGGTCATCAAGCAATGAGCAGTTCTTC.

This clonotype appeared a few times. V usage is TRBV5-5 and J usage is TRBJ1-1; no definite D call. Trimming stripped 1 base from V and 8 bases from J, with 12 bases between. Germline lookup yields CDR1 SGHKS and CDR2 YYEKEE (reference sequence). This CDR3 is 13 amino acids long. CDR3 in DNA: TGTGCCAGCAGCTTGCGAAGGGTCTCGGAAGCTTTCTTT. It specifies CASSLRRVSEAFF.

The sample holds a few counts of this clonotype. V gene TRBV5-1 combines with J gene TRBJ2-3; unclear D gene. The CDR3 contains 13 residues. The germline V and J ends were trimmed by 3 bases and 4 bases, with 9 bases remaining between them. Germline CDR1 SGHRS, CDR2 YFSETQ. CDR3 protein: CASSSPSPDTQYF. The CDR3 nucleotides read TGCGCCAGCAGCTCCCCCTCCCCAGATACGCAGTATTTT.

This clonotype was picked up a small number of times. V and J are TRBV5-4 and TRBJ2-3; D is undetermined. The length of the CDR3 is 14 residues. Trimming took off 0 bases at V and 6 bases at J, with 11 bases between the two ends. The germline CDR1 and CDR2 sequences are SGHNT and YYREEE (reference sequence). Written as DNA, the CDR3 is TGTGCCAGCAGCTTGGATGTGGGATTGGATACGCAGTATTTT. It translates to CASSLDVGLDTQYF. Variable domain in full (rest from reference TRBV5-4 and TRBJ2-3): ETGVTQSPTHLIKTRGQQVTLRCSSQSGHNTVSWYQQALGQGPQFIFQYYREEENGRGNFPPRFSGLQFPNYSSELNVNALELDDSALYLCASSLDVGLDTQYFGPGTRLTVL.

V and J are TRBV7-2 and TRBJ1-1; D is uncertain. The CDR3 has 14 amino acids. Trimming shortened V by 5 bases and J by 3 bases, and 13 bases separated the two germline ends. Germline CDR1 reads SGHTA; CDR2 reads FQGNSA. The DNA of the CDR3 is TGTGCCAGCAGCCCAAGGGCTGGGTACACTGAAGCTTTCTTT. Protein: CASSPRAGYTEAFF.

This clonotype came up a few times. The rearrangement links TRBV7-6 to TRBJ1-6; perhaps TRBD1 as D (6 bases). The CDR3 is 13 amino acids. V was shortened by 5 bases and J by 9 bases, with 11 bases between the two germline ends. The germline gives CDR1 SGHVS, CDR2 FNYEAQ. CDR3 DNA: TGTGCCAGCAGCCTAGGACAGATTTCACCCCTCCACTTT. Translation: CASSLGQISPLHF.

V and J are TRBV25-1 and TRBJ2-7; possibly TRBD1 for D (6 bases). This CDR3 is built from 13 residues. V was pared by 5 bases and J by 5 bases, with 13 bases between. CDR1 and CDR2 (germline): MGHDK, SYGVNS. CDR3 DNA sequence: TGTGCCAGCAGTCCGGGACAATCGGACGAGCAGTACTTC. Translating gives CASSPGQSDEQYF.

This clonotype was picked up a small number of times. A much larger clone sits a single nucleotide away, making a read error possible. The CDR3 region is CASSPSAYNEQFF. CDR3 sequence (DNA): TGTGCCAGCAGCCCTAGCGCCTACAATGAGCAGTTCTTC. The chain couples TRBV7-8 to TRBJ2-1; D is possibly TRBD2 (6 bases). V lost 5 bases and J 2 bases, leaving 7 bases between the germline ends. Germline V gives CDR1 SGHVS, CDR2 FQNEAQ. CDR3 length equals 13 residues. Full variable domain (outside the CDR3, taken from reference TRBV7-8 and TRBJ2-1): GAGVSQSPRYKVAKRGQDVALRCDPISGHVSLFWYQQALGQGPEFLTYFQNEAQLDKSGLPSDRFFAERPEGSVSTLKIQRTQQEDSAVYLCASSPSAYNEQFFGPGTRLTVL.

The CDR3: CATSDQGGIQYF. The CDR3 region has the DNA TGTGCCACCAGTGACCAAGGGGGCATTCAGTACTTC. The V call is TRBV24-1, the J call TRBJ2-4; possibly TRBD1 for D (6 bases). CDR1 and CDR2 from the germline V gene are KGHDR and SFDVKD. The CDR3 extends over 12 amino acids. V lost 4 bases and J lost 9, with 9 bases in between.

This chain uses TRBV3-1 with TRBJ1-1; D is ambiguous. This CDR3 has 12 residues. V gave up 8 bases and J gave up 0 bases, with 7 bases separating them. Germline assignment: CDR1 LGHDT and CDR2 YNNKEL (reference sequence). The CDR3 spells CASGRLNTEAFF. CDR3 in DNA: TGTGCCAGCGGGAGGCTGAACACTGAAGCTTTCTTT.

This chain connects TRBV20-1 to TRBJ2-7, with a possible D match to TRBD2 (8 bases). Looked up from germline, CDR1 is DFQATT and CDR2 is SNEGSKA (reference sequence). Trimming took off 0 bases at V and 1 base at J, with 22 bases between the two ends. There are 18 residues in the CDR3. The CDR3 here is CSARDGRGRTGTSYEQYV. The CDR3 nucleotides read TGCAGTGCTAGAGATGGTCGCGGGAGGACAGGAACATCCTACGAGCAGTACGTC.

This clonotype appeared a few times. V and J are TRBV20-1 and TRBJ2-3; 9 nucleotides align to TRBD2. CDR1 is DFQATT and CDR2 is SNEGSKA in the germline V gene (reference sequence). The CDR3 loop spans 15 amino acids. The ends lost 0 bases at V and 4 bases at J; junction bases unmatched: 5. The CDR3 here is CSARDRLAGSDTQYF. The CDR3 region has the DNA TGCAGTGCTAGAGATCGGCTAGCGGGGTCAGATACGCAGTATTTT.

This chain uses TRBV6-2 or TRBV6-3 with TRBJ2-6; D call uncertain. CDR1 MNHEY and CDR2 SVGEGT come from the germline V gene. The CDR3 totals 15 residues. The V end was cut by 6 bases, the J end by 2 bases, with 11 bases between. CDR3 region: CASRNPTAGANVLTF. As DNA, the CDR3 is TGTGCCAGCAGAAACCCCACAGCTGGGGCCAACGTCCTGACTTTC.

In its sample, this clonotype was seen a few times. The chain combines TRBV5-4 with TRBJ2-5; D is uncertain. Germline loops: CDR1 SGHNT, CDR2 YYREEE (reference sequence). The CDR3 covers 14 residues. V shed 0 bases and J shed 3 bases, with 9 bases lying between them. CDR3: CASSLASAEETQYF. The CDR3 region has the DNA TGTGCCAGCAGCTTGGCGAGCGCGGAAGAGACCCAGTACTTC. The full variable domain, with the rest looked up from reference TRBV5-4 and TRBJ2-5, is ETGVTQSPTHLIKTRGQQVTLRCSSQSGHNTVSWYQQALGQGPQFIFQYYREEENGRGNFPPRFSGLQFPNYSSELNVNALELDDSALYLCASSLASAEETQYFGPGTRLLVL.

V gene TRBV4-2 combines with J gene TRBJ1-5, with 8 bases identical to TRBD1. The CDR3 contains 13 residues. Germline-derived CDR1 and CDR2 are LGHNA and YNFKEQ. After removal of 0 bases from V and 13 bases from J, the junction contained 5 bases not matched to a gene. In DNA, the CDR3 is TGTGCCAGCAGCCAAGATACGGACAGGGATCAGCATTTT. Translation: CASSQDTDRDQHF.

This sequence joins TRBV9 and TRBJ2-1; 12 nucleotides align to TRBD2. The V gene's germline CDR1 is SGDLS and CDR2 YYNGEE. The CDR3 runs 16 residues. V shed 3 bases and J 5 bases; nucleotides not matched to a gene: 6. Here the CDR3 reads CASSGKWTSGDNEQFF. CDR3 nucleotides: TGTGCCAGCAGCGGAAAATGGACTAGCGGGGACAATGAGCAGTTCTTC. Full variable domain (outside the CDR3, taken from reference TRBV9 and TRBJ2-1): DSGVTQTPKHLITATGQRVTLRCSPRSGDLSVYWYQQSLDQGLQFLIQYYNGEERAKGNILERFSAQQFPDLHSELNLSSLELGDSALYFCASSGKWTSGDNEQFFGPGTRLTVL.

V gene TRBV24-1 combines with J gene TRBJ1-4, with 10 nucleotides matching TRBD1. The CDR3 loop spans 15 amino acids. Losses at the gene ends were 7 bases for V and 8 bases for J; bases not matched to a gene: 9. Per the germline V gene, CDR1 is KGHDR and CDR2 is SFDVKD. CDR3 bases: TGTGCCACCAGCCCCGCCGGGACAGGGGAAGAAAAACTGTTTTTT. This gives the protein CATSPAGTGEEKLFF.

This clonotype was seen only a few times. This CDR3 is CASSFGVADTQYF. The CDR3 DNA reads as TGCGCCAGCAGCTTCGGTGTCGCAGATACGCAGTATTTT. V gene TRBV5-1 combines with J gene TRBJ2-3, with D uncertain. This CDR3 is 13 amino acids long. CDR1 SGHRS and CDR2 YFSETQ come from the germline V gene. Trimming removed 2 bases at V and 4 bases at J, with 8 bases between.

This clonotype has at least ten counts. The chain employs TRBV12-3 or TRBV12-4 and TRBJ1-1; 7 nucleotides align to TRBD1. There are 14 residues in the CDR3. V was clipped by 6 bases and J by 3 bases; unmatched bases: 7. For the CDR3, the DNA is TGTGCCAGCAGGCGAGGAGACAGGGACACTGAAGCTTTCTTT. Its translation: CASRRGDRDTEAFF.

The genes are TRBV6-5 and TRBJ1-4, with D unresolved. Trimming left V 4 bases short and J 8 bases short, with 11 bases between. The V gene's germline CDR1 is MNHEY and CDR2 SVGAGI. CDR3 size: 13 residues. The DNA of the CDR3 is TGTGCCAGCAGTTCTCAGATTCGGGAAAAACTGTTTTTT. Amino acids: CASSSQIREKLFF.